One sample yielded the 15 T cell receptor beta chains listed below, sequenced in a study of blood T cells in healthy people across ages. The second PCR ran about 6 to 11 cycles with a sample-barcoded 5' primer and J-beta primers. Via MiXCR, TCRdb re-called the 5' RACE reads, giving one row per CDR3 protein. This table holds over 1,500,000 distinct CDR3 sequences, roughly 52% found once. The source material was blood. The receptors were gathered from a middle-aged woman in good health.

CDR3 sequence reads: CSALLLDTQYF. The CDR3 DNA sequence: TGCAGTGCCCTCCTCTTAGATACGCAGTATTTT. V gene TRBV20-1 combines with J gene TRBJ2-3; no clear D. The germline CDR1 and CDR2 sequences are DFQATT and SNEGSKA (reference sequence). The CDR3 consists of 11 residues. Trimming took off 6 bases at V and 5 bases at J, with 9 bases between the two ends.

The rearrangement joins TRBV4-1 to TRBJ2-3, with TRBD1 matching over 7 bases. The V segment lost 3 bases and the J segment 2 bases; nucleotides outside the gene matches: 8. There are 16 residues in the CDR3. Germline lookup yields CDR1 MGHRA and CDR2 YSYEKL. For the CDR3, the DNA is TGCGCCAGCAGCCAGACAGGGAAGGAATTCACAGATACGCAGTATTTT. This translates into CASSQTGKEFTDTQYF.

This chain uses TRBV6-1 with TRBJ2-3; D is unclear. Germline values: CDR1 MNHNS, CDR2 SASEGT. V was pared by 3 bases and J by 4 bases, with 11 bases between. The CDR3 sequence is 14 residues long. The DNA for the CDR3 is TGTGCCAGCAGTGAGGCAGGCGCGGCAGATACGCAGTATTTT. This encodes CASSEAGAADTQYF.

The chain is built from TRBV7-2 and TRBJ2-5; D unclear. Germline loops: CDR1 SGHTA, CDR2 FQGNSA. Between the trimmed V and J ends, which lost 3 bases and 1 base, there was a span of 9 bases. The CDR3 covers 14 residues. CDR3 residues: CASSFWRTQETQYF. The CDR3 nucleotides read TGTGCCAGCAGCTTTTGGCGGACCCAAGAGACCCAGTACTTC. Full variable domain (remainder filled in from reference TRBV7-2 and TRBJ2-5): GAGVSQSPSNKVTEKGKDVELRCDPISGHTALYWYRQSLGQGLEFLIYFQGNSAPDKSGLPSDRFSAERTGGSVSTLTIQRTQQEDSAVYLCASSFWRTQETQYFGPGTRLLVL.

This chain joins TRBV29-1 and TRBJ1-2; D uncertain. The length of the CDR3 is 11 residues. V lost 4 bases and J lost 7, with 10 bases in between. CDR1 is SQVTM and CDR2 is ANQGSEA in the germline V gene. The CDR3 region is CSVGRSAGYTF. CDR3 sequence (DNA): TGCAGCGTTGGTCGGAGCGCTGGCTACACCTTC.

In this sample, this clonotype turned up a few times. The chain recombines TRBV4-3 with TRBJ2-1, with D unclear. Germline values: CDR1 LGHNA, CDR2 YSLEER. There are 15 residues in the CDR3. Between the trimmed V and J ends, which lost 0 bases and 1 base, there was a span of 7 bases. The CDR3: CASSQDTPSYNEQFF. The DNA for the CDR3 is TGCGCCAGCAGCCAAGACACTCCTTCCTACAATGAGCAGTTCTTC.

This clonotype turned up a few times. This chain connects TRBV24-1 to TRBJ1-2; 10 nucleotides agree with TRBD1. The CDR3 loop spans 16 amino acids. Germline V gives CDR1 KGHDR, CDR2 SFDVKD. J gave up 4 bases and V 3 bases, and 7 bases lay outside the gene matches. CDR3 nucleotides: TGTGCCACCAGTGATCAGTCGACAGGGGGCTTCTATGGCTACACCTTC. Translated, it gives CATSDQSTGGFYGYTF.

This clonotype was seen a handful of times. The chain carries TRBV28 and TRBJ2-1; TRBD1 is a possible D gene (5 bases). Germline V CDR1 and CDR2: MDHEN, SYDVKM. The CDR3 spans 14 residues. Trimming cost V 6 bases and J 1 base, with 10 bases left between them. In DNA form, the CDR3 reads TGTGCCAGCAGGGGCAGGGCTTCCTACAATGAGCAGTTCTTC. Its translation: CASRGRASYNEQFF. The variable domain in full, with the rest retrieved from reference TRBV28 and TRBJ2-1, is DVKVTQSSRYLVKRTGEKVFLECVQDMDHENMFWYRQDPGLGLRLIYFSYDVKMKEKGDIPEGYSVSREKKERFSLILESASTNQTSMYLCASRGRASYNEQFFGPGTRLTVL.

The chain carries TRBV20-1 and TRBJ2-1; no firm D call. Looked up from germline, CDR1 is DFQATT and CDR2 is SNEGSKA (reference sequence). Trimming shortened V by 1 base and J by 10 bases, and 11 bases separated the two germline ends. This CDR3 comprises 12 residues. The CDR3 DNA is TGCAGTGCTAGAGCTGCCGGTCTGGAGCAGTTCTTC. It is translated as CSARAAGLEQFF.

The chain uses TRBV6-5 and TRBJ1-6, with a weak D call TRBD1 (6 bases). Looked up from germline, CDR1 is MNHEY and CDR2 is SVGAGI. Trimming cost V 7 bases and J 7 bases, with 17 bases left between them. This CDR3 is built from 15 residues. The CDR3 here is CASIPTGRRNSPLHF. CDR3 bases: TGTGCCAGCATTCCTACAGGGCGGCGAAATTCACCCCTCCACTTT.

The V call is TRBV9, the J call TRBJ2-3; 14 positions match TRBD2. The CDR3 has 16 residues. Germline V gene lookup returns CDR1 SGDLS and CDR2 YYNGEE. The V and J ends lost 2 bases and 6 bases, in that order; junction bases with no gene match: 5. CDR3 sequence reads: CASSVGTSGGGDTQYF. The CDR3 DNA reads TGTGCCAGCAGCGTCGGGACTAGCGGGGGTGGGGATACGCAGTATTTT.

V and J are TRBV7-2 and TRBJ1-6, with TRBD1 matching 7 bases. This CDR3 is built from 18 residues. Germline assignment: CDR1 SGHTA and CDR2 FQGNSA. J lost 1 base, V lost 5 bases, and 11 bases had no gene match. For the CDR3, the DNA is TGTGCCAGCAGCCCAGGACAGGTTGGAGGATCCTATAATTCACCCCTCCACTTT. Translating it yields CASSPGQVGGSYNSPLHF.

Only a few counts were recorded for this clonotype. The rearrangement joins TRBV6-1 to TRBJ2-1; D is perhaps TRBD2 (5 bases). Per germline, CDR1 MNHNS and CDR2 SASEGT. V was pared by 1 base and J by 0 bases, with 13 bases between. This CDR3 has 17 residues. The CDR3 spells CASSEVAGGSSYNEQFF. CDR3 bases: TGTGCCAGCAGTGAAGTGGCAGGAGGAAGCTCCTACAATGAGCAGTTCTTC.

This sequence joins TRBV15 and TRBJ1-2, with D tentatively TRBD1 (6 bases). Trimming took off 0 bases at V and 3 bases at J, with 11 bases between the two ends. Germline V CDR1 and CDR2: LNHNV, YYDKDF (reference sequence). CDR3 size: 15 residues. CDR3 nucleotide sequence: TGTGCCACCAGCAGAGAAACGGGGGCTGACTATGGCTACACCTTC. This encodes CATSRETGADYGYTF.

This sequence joins TRBV27 and TRBJ2-1, with TRBD2 matching 12 bases. Germline V gene data show CDR1 as MNHEY and CDR2 as SMNVEV (reference sequence). This CDR3 region has 18 residues. The junction had 11 bases not matched to a gene; V was cut back by 4 bases and J by 4 bases. The CDR3 DNA sequence: TGTGCCAGCAGTTCTGCCCTAGCGGGGGGGCGGGGTTACAATGAGCAGTTCTTC. Its protein is CASSSALAGGRGYNEQFF.